This entry lists 28 T cell receptor beta chains sequenced from one sample in a study of blood T cell repertoires in COVID-19. Sequencing used immunoSEQ multiplex PCR; TCRdb keeps in-frame clones, though not all of them. The sample contains roughly 47,000 clones, 75% to 90% of which appear only once. Source material: peripheral blood. Receptors originate from a woman older than 75 with COVID-19, enrolled during active disease.

The chain employs TRBV6-6 and TRBJ2-3, with D possibly being TRBD2 (6 bases). Trimming removed 4 bases from V and 6 bases from J, with 11 bases in between. The CDR3 consists of 13 residues. Per germline, CDR1 MNHNY and CDR2 SVGAGI (reference sequence). The CDR3 region is CASSWGLFDTQYF. DNA of the CDR3: TGTGCCAGCAGTTGGGGACTTTTCGATACGCAGTATTTT.

The CDR3 loop reads CTSSQDKTSGRLGELFF. DNA for the CDR3: TGCACCAGCAGCCAAGATAAGACTAGCGGGAGACTCGGGGAGCTGTTTTTT. The rearrangement uses TRBV1 and TRBJ2-2; the tabulated D call, TRBD2, remains unverified against the DNA. TRBV1 is a known pseudogene. The CDR3 runs to 17 residues.

The chain links TRBV7-2 to TRBJ2-5; D is ambiguous. From germline, CDR1 is SGHTA and CDR2 FQGNSA. Trimming removed 5 bases at V and 2 bases at J, with 12 bases between. This CDR3 has 14 residues. DNA for the CDR3: TGTGCCAGCAGCGTAGTGGCTTCTCAAGAGACCCAGTACTTC. Translation: CASSVVASQETQYF.

This chain joins TRBV10-3 and TRBJ2-3; weak D call: TRBD2 (5 bases). The CDR3 has 13 residues. Between the trimmed V and J ends, which lost 6 bases and 2 bases, there was a span of 9 bases. Germline V gives CDR1 ENHRY, CDR2 SYGVKD. CDR3 protein: CAIRGLVTDTQYF. Here the CDR3 DNA reads TGTGCCATCAGAGGACTTGTCACAGATACGCAGTATTTT.

The chain couples TRBV6-5 to TRBJ2-7; tentative D call: TRBD2 (7 bases). Trimming shortened V by 4 bases and J by 4 bases, and 17 bases separated the two germline ends. This CDR3 contains 15 residues. Looked up from germline, CDR1 is MNHEY and CDR2 is SVGAGI. CDR3 in amino acids: CASSSQWGGLYEQYF. CDR3 sequence (DNA): TGTGCCAGCAGTTCCCAGTGGGGGGGCTTATACGAGCAGTACTTC.

The rearrangement links TRBV10-3 to TRBJ2-7, with 8 nucleotides matching TRBD1. This CDR3 is built from 15 residues. V trimming: 3 bases; J trimming: 7 bases; junction bases outside the gene matches: 11. Germline values: CDR1 ENHRY, CDR2 SYGVKD. CDR3 sequence (DNA): TGTGCCATCAGTGACACCGGGACAGGCCTCCTGGAGCAGTACTTC. It encodes CAISDTGTGLLEQYF.

The chain couples TRBV5-4 to TRBJ1-2; the match to TRBD1 covers 8 bases. J was trimmed by 6 bases and V by 4 bases; bases with no gene match: 8. Looked up from germline, CDR1 is SGHNT and CDR2 is YYREEE (reference sequence). This CDR3 spans 14 amino acids. The CDR3 loop reads CASSRTGQGHGYTF. CDR3 in DNA: TGTGCCAGCAGCCGGACAGGACAGGGACATGGCTACACCTTC.

The CDR3 loop reads CASSTPATDYEQYF. The DNA for the CDR3 is TGTGCCAGCAGTACTCCCGCGACAGATTACGAGCAGTACTTC. The V call is TRBV6-5, the J call TRBJ2-7, with D perhaps TRBD1 (5 bases). The CDR3 has 14 residues. Germline V gene sequence: CDR1 MNHEY, CDR2 SVGAGI. V was shortened by 5 bases and J by 4 bases, with 15 bases between the two germline ends.

With regard to this clone: One end of the junction varies from germline; a read error may be responsible. The gene calls are TRBV5-1 and TRBJ2-3, with a weak D call TRBD2 (7 bases). The CDR3 is 15 amino acids. Germline lookup yields CDR1 SGHRS and CDR2 YFSETQ. CDR3 residues: CASRLEGGSTDTQYF. CDR3 DNA sequence: TGCGCCAGCAGATTGGAGGGGGGGAGCACAGATACGCAGTATTTT. Full variable domain (remainder filled in from reference TRBV5-1 and TRBJ2-3): KAGVTQTPRYLIKTRGQQVTLSCSPISGHRSVSWYQQTPGQGLQFLFEYFSETQRNKGNFPGRFSGRQFSNSRSEMNVSTLELGDSALYLCASRLEGGSTDTQYFGPGTRLTVL.

This chain connects TRBV9 to TRBJ1-5; 10 nucleotides align to TRBD1. V dropped 4 bases and J dropped 7; count of bases not matched to a gene: 8. Germline CDR1 SGDLS, CDR2 YYNGEE. The CDR3 runs 15 residues. The CDR3 bases are TGTGCCAGCAGCACGACAGGGGGCGTCAACCAGCCCCAGCATTTT. It translates to CASSTTGGVNQPQHF.

The V gene is TRBV4-2, the J gene TRBJ1-2; D is possibly TRBD1 (5 bases). V lost 1 base, J lost 2 bases, and 14 bases lay in between. CDR3 length: 16 residues. Germline V gene data show CDR1 as LGHNA and CDR2 as YNFKEQ. Here the CDR3 DNA reads TGTGCCAGCAGCCAAGTAAGGCAGGGAGGAAACTATGGCTACACCTTC. This translates into CASSQVRQGGNYGYTF.

The V gene is TRBV7-8, the J gene TRBJ1-1, with D unclear. Germline loops: CDR1 SGHVS, CDR2 FQNEAQ. The V end lost 3 bases, the J end lost 3 bases, and 8 bases lay between the germline ends. The CDR3 consists of 13 residues. The CDR3 region is CASSFRSDTEAFF. The DNA for the CDR3 is TGTGCCAGCAGCTTTCGTTCAGACACTGAAGCTTTCTTT.

The chain links TRBV7-2 to TRBJ1-6, with TRBD1 matching over 7 bases. The CDR3 spans 18 residues. The ends lost 7 bases at V and 7 bases at J; junction bases unmatched: 19. The germline CDR1 and CDR2 sequences are SGHTA and FQGNSA. CDR3 sequence: CASTPGRRQGSGNSPLHF. For the CDR3, the DNA is TGTGCCAGCACCCCCGGTCGTAGACAGGGAAGTGGAAATTCACCCCTCCACTTT.

This chain links TRBV3-1 (or the pseudogene TRBV3-2) with TRBJ1-1; TRBD1 agrees at 12 bases. J was trimmed by 4 bases and V by 2 bases; bases with no gene match: 11. Germline-derived CDR1 and CDR2 are LGHDT and YNNKEL (reference sequence). The CDR3 consists of 18 residues. The DNA for the CDR3 is TGTGCCAGCAGCCAAAGCCCCCCCGGGACAGGGGGCGTCACTGAAGCTTTCTTT. This encodes CASSQSPPGTGGVTEAFF.

The chain has TRBV7-9 and TRBJ2-7; D may be TRBD1 (6 bases). The CDR3 contains 13 residues. Germline CDR1 SEHNR, CDR2 FQNEAQ (reference sequence). V shed 4 bases and J shed 4 bases, with 11 bases lying between them. The CDR3 DNA reads TGTGCCAGCAGCTCGACAGGAACTTACGAGCAGTACTTC. Translating gives CASSSTGTYEQYF. The variable domain in full, with the rest retrieved from reference TRBV7-9 and TRBJ2-7, is DTGVSQNPRHKITKRGQNVTFRCDPISEHNRLYWYRQTLGQGPEFLTYFQNEAQLEKSRLLSDRFSAERPKGSFSTLEIQRTEQGDSAMYLCASSSTGTYEQYFGPGTRLTVT.

The rearrangement links TRBV15 to TRBJ2-2, with D possibly TRBD2 on 5 matching bases. Trimming stripped 0 bases from V and 4 bases from J, with 12 bases between. The germline V gene encodes CDR1 LNHNV and CDR2 YYDKDF (reference sequence). The CDR3 is 16 amino acids. CDR3 sequence reads: CATSRDRRLGTGELFF. Written as DNA, the CDR3 is TGTGCCACCAGCAGAGATCGGAGGTTAGGCACCGGGGAGCTGTTTTTT.

This rearrangement joins TRBV12-3 or TRBV12-4 to TRBJ1-2; 7 nucleotides line up with TRBD1. The CDR3 sequence is 12 residues long. Trimming removed 7 bases from V and 8 bases from J; junction bases left unmatched: 7. The DNA for the CDR3 is TGTGCCAGCAATAGGGGGCTTGACGGCTACACCTTC. This sequence encodes CASNRGLDGYTF.

The chain uses TRBV7-9 and TRBJ2-4, with 7 bases fitting TRBD1. The CDR3 sequence is 16 residues long. The ends lost 5 bases at V and 0 bases at J; junction bases unmatched: 7. The germline CDR1 and CDR2 sequences are SEHNR and FQNEAQ (reference sequence). CDR3 sequence reads: CASSPRGRGAKNIQYF. As DNA, the CDR3 is TGTGCCAGCAGCCCAAGGGGGCGCGGAGCCAAAAACATTCAGTACTTC. The whole variable domain, remainder taken from reference TRBV7-9 and TRBJ2-4, is DTGVSQNPRHKITKRGQNVTFRCDPISEHNRLYWYRQTLGQGPEFLTYFQNEAQLEKSRLLSDRFSAERPKGSFSTLEIQRTEQGDSAMYLCASSPRGRGAKNIQYFGAGTRLSVL.

This clone showed up just once. The rearrangement joins TRBV3-1 (or the pseudogene TRBV3-2) to TRBJ2-1, with D tentatively TRBD2 (6 bases). The CDR3 contains 13 residues. The V end lost 0 bases, the J end lost 10 bases, and 10 bases lay between the germline ends. The germline CDR1 and CDR2 sequences are LGHDT and YNNKEL (reference sequence). The CDR3 is CASSQDGGREQFF. The CDR3 DNA sequence: TGTGCCAGCAGCCAAGATGGGGGGAGAGAGCAGTTCTTC.

The chain links TRBV4-2 to TRBJ1-3, with 9 bases identical to TRBD1. This CDR3 comprises 15 residues. V trimming: 0 bases; J trimming: 8 bases; junction bases outside the gene matches: 5. Per germline, CDR1 LGHNA and CDR2 YNFKEQ. The CDR3 region has the DNA TGTGCCAGCAGCCAAGATAGGACAGGGGAGTACACCATATATTTT. This translates into CASSQDRTGEYTIYF.

This clone was counted once. The chain uses TRBV5-1 and TRBJ2-7; D is unclear. The CDR3 extends over 13 amino acids. V dropped 4 bases and J dropped 8 bases, with 16 bases sitting between them. Germline CDR1 is SGHRS and CDR2 is YFSETQ. This CDR3 is CASSQDTVIQQYF. CDR3 DNA: TGCGCCAGCAGCCAAGACACAGTAATACAGCAGTACTTC. Full variable domain (missing parts from reference TRBV5-1 and TRBJ2-7): KAGVTQTPRYLIKTRGQQVTLSCSPISGHRSVSWYQQTPGQGLQFLFEYFSETQRNKGNFPGRFSGRQFSNSRSEMNVSTLELGDSALYLCASSQDTVIQQYFGPGTRLTVT.

The V and J genes are TRBV27 and TRBJ1-4; 9 bases line up with TRBD1. Germline CDR1 MNHEY, CDR2 SMNVEV (reference sequence). There are 16 residues in the CDR3. V shed 5 bases and J 8 bases; nucleotides not matched to a gene: 12. CDR3 sequence (DNA): TGTGCCAGCAGTAGAATGCCTGGACAGGGGAACGAAAAACTGTTTTTT. It translates to CASSRMPGQGNEKLFF.

Here the CDR3 reads CASITKGLGTGELFF. The CDR3 bases are TGTGCCAGCATCACGAAGGGGTTGGGCACCGGGGAGCTGTTTTTT. This chain connects TRBV5-6 to TRBJ2-2, with TRBD1 as a possible D gene (5 bases). The germline V gene has CDR1 SGHDT and CDR2 YYEEEE. The CDR3 length is 15 residues. V was cut by 6 bases and J by 4 bases, with 16 bases left in between.

The rearrangement uses TRBV15 and TRBJ1-3; D is uncertain. CDR3 size: 12 residues. Trimming left V 7 bases short and J 0 bases short, with 4 bases between. Looked up from germline, CDR1 is LNHNV and CDR2 is YYDKDF (reference sequence). The chain's CDR3 is CATTNSGNTIYF. The CDR3 DNA reads as TGTGCCACCACAAACTCTGGAAACACCATATATTTT. The whole variable domain, filled in from reference TRBV15 and TRBJ1-3, reads DAMVIQNPRYQVTQFGKPVTLSCSQTLNHNVMYWYQQKSSQAPKLLFHYYDKDFNNEADTPDNFQSRRPNTSFCFLDIRSPGLGDTAMYLCATTNSGNTIYFGEGSWLTVV.

The CDR3 coding sequence is TGTGCCAGCAGCTTTAGGTACGGGGGGGGTTTTGGATACAATGAGCAGTTCTTC. As protein: CASSFRYGGGFGYNEQFF. The chain recombines TRBV13 with TRBJ2-1; 8 bases map to TRBD2. This CDR3 is built from 18 residues. The germline V gene encodes CDR1 PRHDT and CDR2 FYEKMQ (reference sequence). Unmatched junction bases numbered 14, after V lost 3 bases and J lost 4 bases.

This clone was seen only once. This sequence joins TRBV5-1 and TRBJ1-6; D might be TRBD1 (5 bases). The V end was cut by 1 base, the J end by 6 bases, with 11 bases between. This CDR3 is built from 15 residues. Looked up from germline, CDR1 is SGHRS and CDR2 is YFSETQ. CDR3: CASSLRDSGNSPLHF. In nucleotides, the CDR3 is TGCGCCAGCAGCTTGAGGGACTCCGGTAATTCACCCCTCCACTTT. Combining the CDR3 with reference TRBV5-1 and TRBJ1-6 gives the whole variable domain KAGVTQTPRYLIKTRGQQVTLSCSPISGHRSVSWYQQTPGQGLQFLFEYFSETQRNKGNFPGRFSGRQFSNSRSEMNVSTLELGDSALYLCASSLRDSGNSPLHFGNGTRLTVT.

This chain uses TRBV10-3 with TRBJ1-1; D gene uncertain. Germline CDR1 reads ENHRY; CDR2 reads SYGVKD. The CDR3 has 13 amino acids. The V gene lost 2 bases and the J gene lost 1 base, with 5 bases spanning the gap. CDR3 DNA sequence: TGTGCCATCAGTGAGCAGGAGAACACTGAAGCTTTCTTT. Residues: CAISEQENTEAFF.

This chain connects TRBV6-2 or TRBV6-3 to TRBJ1-5; 7 nucleotides match TRBD1. CDR1 and CDR2 from the germline V gene are MNHEY and SVGEGT. The CDR3 covers 15 residues. V lost 0 bases and J lost 6; bases outside the gene matches: 5. In DNA, the CDR3 is TGTGCCAGCAGTTACTCGACAGGGAAGGTTCAGCCCCAGCATTTT. Encoded protein: CASSYSTGKVQPQHF.